This T cell receptor beta chain stems from a study of CD8+CD57+ T cells in acquired aplastic anemia. Study-level findings and limits: The same twenty-nine CD8+ CDR3 sequences occurred in patients and in controls.

The TCR beta profiling, which covered VDJ combination and CDR3 sequence, was carried out using genomic DNA as the template. Each CDR3 protein is one row after TCRdb ran MiXCR on the reads. The data hold 200,000 to 300,000 distinct CDR3 sequences, with 40% to 50% observed a single time. A remark on this clonotype: Its antigen is unidentified.

CDR1 and CDR2 (germline): SQVTM, ANQGSEA. The CDR3 spans 14 residues. V gave up 4 bases and J gave up 3 bases; unmatched junction bases: 3. Patients chosen for sequencing had CD8+CD57+ cells that had expanded, as shown by flow cytometry. Every one of the patients had aplastic anemia (severe, acquired). Patients had undergone no therapy by the time their blood was sampled. Sequencing input: sorted CD4+, CD8+, or CD8+CD57+ T cells (not recorded which) from PBMCs. The chain links TRBV29-1 to TRBJ1-4; 9 bases line up with TRBD1. This sequence was found in a human donor with aplastic anemia. Written as DNA, the CDR3 is TGCAGCGTTGGGACAGGGGCGGCTAATGAAAAACTGTTTTTT. This gives the protein CSVGTGAANEKLFF. Full variable domain (remainder filled in from reference TRBV29-1 and TRBJ1-4): SAVISQKPSRDICQRGTSLTIQCQVDSQVTMMFWYRQQPGQSLTLIATANQGSEATYESGFVIDKFPISRPNLTFSTLTVSNMSPEDSSIYLCSVGTGAANEKLFFGSGTQLSVL.